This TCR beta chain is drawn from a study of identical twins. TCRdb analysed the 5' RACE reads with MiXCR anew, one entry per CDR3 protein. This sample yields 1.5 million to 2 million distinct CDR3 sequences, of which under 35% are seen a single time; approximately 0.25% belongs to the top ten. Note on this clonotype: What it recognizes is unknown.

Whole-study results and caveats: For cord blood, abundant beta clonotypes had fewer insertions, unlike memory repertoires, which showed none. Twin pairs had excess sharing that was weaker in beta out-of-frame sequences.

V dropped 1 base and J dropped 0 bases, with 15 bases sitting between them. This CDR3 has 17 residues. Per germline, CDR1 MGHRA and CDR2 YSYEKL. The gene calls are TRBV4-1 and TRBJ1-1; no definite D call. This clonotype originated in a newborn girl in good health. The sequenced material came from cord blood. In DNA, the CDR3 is TGCGCCAGCAGCCAAGTAGACTCAGGCGGCATGAACACTGAAGCTTTCTTT. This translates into CASSQVDSGGMNTEAFF.